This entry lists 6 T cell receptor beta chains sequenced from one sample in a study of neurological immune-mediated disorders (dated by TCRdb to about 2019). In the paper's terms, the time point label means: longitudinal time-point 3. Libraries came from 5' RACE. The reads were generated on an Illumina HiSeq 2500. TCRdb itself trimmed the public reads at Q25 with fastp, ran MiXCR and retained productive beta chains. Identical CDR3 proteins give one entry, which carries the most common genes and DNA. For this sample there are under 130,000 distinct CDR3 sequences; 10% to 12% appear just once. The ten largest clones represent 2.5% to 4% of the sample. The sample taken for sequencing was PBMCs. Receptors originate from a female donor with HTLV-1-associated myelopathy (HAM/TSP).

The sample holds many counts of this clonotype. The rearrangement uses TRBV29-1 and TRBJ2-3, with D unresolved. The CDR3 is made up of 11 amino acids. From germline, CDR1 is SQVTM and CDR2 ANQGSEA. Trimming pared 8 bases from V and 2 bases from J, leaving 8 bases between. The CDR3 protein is CSTRPTDTQYF. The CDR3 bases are TGCAGCACACGACCCACAGATACGCAGTATTTT.

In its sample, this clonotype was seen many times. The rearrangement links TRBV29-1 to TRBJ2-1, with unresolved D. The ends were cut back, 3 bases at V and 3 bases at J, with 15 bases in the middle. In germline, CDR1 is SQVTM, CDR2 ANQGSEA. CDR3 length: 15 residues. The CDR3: CSVDPRAGGYNEQFF. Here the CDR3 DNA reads TGCAGCGTTGACCCCCGGGCCGGCGGCTACAATGAGCAGTTCTTC.

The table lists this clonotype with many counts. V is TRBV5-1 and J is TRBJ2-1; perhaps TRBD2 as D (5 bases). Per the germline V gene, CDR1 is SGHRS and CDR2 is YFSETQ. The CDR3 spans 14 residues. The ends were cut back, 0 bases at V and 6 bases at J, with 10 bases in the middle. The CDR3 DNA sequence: TGCGCCAGCAGCTTGGGGACGGCGGGCAATGAGCAGTTCTTC. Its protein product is CASSLGTAGNEQFF.

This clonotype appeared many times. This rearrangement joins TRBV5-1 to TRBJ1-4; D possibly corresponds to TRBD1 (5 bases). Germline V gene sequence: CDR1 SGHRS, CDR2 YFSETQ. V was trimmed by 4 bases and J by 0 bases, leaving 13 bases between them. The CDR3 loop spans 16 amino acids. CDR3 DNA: TGCGCCAGCAGCCGGACACCATTATCAACTAATGAAAAACTGTTTTTT. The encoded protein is CASSRTPLSTNEKLFF.

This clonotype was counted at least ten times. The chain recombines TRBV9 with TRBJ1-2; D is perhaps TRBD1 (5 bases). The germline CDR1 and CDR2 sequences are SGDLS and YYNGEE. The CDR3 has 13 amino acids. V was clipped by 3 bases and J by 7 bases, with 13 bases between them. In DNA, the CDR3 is TGTGCCAGCAGCGCCATCCAGGGAGGTGGCTACACCTTC. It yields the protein CASSAIQGGGYTF.

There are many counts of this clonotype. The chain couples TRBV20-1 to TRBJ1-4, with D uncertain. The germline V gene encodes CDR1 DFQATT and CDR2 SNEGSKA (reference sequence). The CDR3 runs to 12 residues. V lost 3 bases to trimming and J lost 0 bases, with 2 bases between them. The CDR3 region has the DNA TGCAGTGCTAGGTCAACTAATGAAAAACTGTTTTTT. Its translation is CSARSTNEKLFF.